The 10 T cell receptor beta chains in this list originate from one sample, sequenced in a study of regulatory T cells in long-lasting Graves disease. Both iRepertoire HTBI primers and Arm-PCR of CDR3 regions were used to build the TCR beta libraries. One entry per CDR3 protein results from TCRdb running MiXCR on the multiplex PCR reads. The sample lists a few hundred thousand distinct CDR3 sequences; approximately 22% were seen once. This sample's time point: persistent/refractory GD, antithyroid drugs over 5 years with positive TRAb. PBMC RNA was the source of the TCR library. Here the sequenced sample was peripheral blood mononuclear cells (PBMCs), taken when the disease was refractory, from a patient treated with antithyroid drugs. These receptors came from a female donor with Graves disease.

This clonotype appeared many times. The V and J genes are TRBV2 and TRBJ2-7; D possibly uses TRBD1 or TRBD2 (5 bases each). The V end was cut by 6 bases, the J end by 2 bases, with 14 bases between. Germline V gene sequence: CDR1 SNHLY, CDR2 FYNNEI. The CDR3 spans 14 residues. The CDR3 loop is CASRARTGPYEQYF. DNA of the CDR3: TGTGCCAGCAGGGCGAGGACGGGACCCTACGAGCAGTACTTC.

This clonotype was observed a handful of times. The chain carries TRBV12-3 or TRBV12-4 and TRBJ1-1; no firm D call. The CDR3 is 15 residues long. V was clipped by 5 bases and J by 1 base, with 14 bases between them. The CDR3 loop reads CASSPTGAWNTEAFF. For the CDR3, the DNA is TGTGCCAGCAGTCCTACCGGAGCTTGGAACACTGAAGCTTTCTTT.

In this sample, this clonotype turned up many times. The rearrangement uses TRBV28 and TRBJ2-7, with 8 bases aligning to TRBD1. CDR3 length equals 18 residues. V was clipped by 3 bases and J by 0 bases; unmatched bases: 13. Per germline, CDR1 MDHEN and CDR2 SYDVKM. CDR3 DNA sequence: TGTGCCAGCAGTTTTACTCTGACGAGACAGGGGTTCTCCTACGAGCAGTACTTC. Translation: CASSFTLTRQGFSYEQYF.

This clonotype occurred a few times. The V call is TRBV4-1, the J call TRBJ1-1; D ambiguous. CDR1 is MGHRA and CDR2 is YSYEKL in the germline V gene. The V end lost 0 bases, the J end lost 3 bases, and 14 bases lay between the germline ends. CDR3 length: 16 residues. The CDR3 spells CASSQDGGRRDTEAFF. The CDR3 coding sequence is TGCGCCAGCAGCCAAGATGGTGGTAGGAGGGACACTGAAGCTTTCTTT.

The sample holds many counts of this clonotype. This chain uses TRBV11-3 with TRBJ1-1; D possibly corresponds to TRBD1 (5 bases). Germline assignment: CDR1 SGHNT and CDR2 YENEEA. The CDR3 runs 16 residues. The V end lost 4 bases, the J end lost 3 bases, and 18 bases lay between the germline ends. CDR3 DNA: TGTGCCAGCAGCTCGCAACTCAGGGAGGGAGACACTGAAGCTTTCTTT. Translation gives CASSSQLREGDTEAFF.

The chain is built from TRBV20-1 and TRBJ2-5; D possibly corresponds to TRBD1 (6 bases). Germline CDR1 DFQATT, CDR2 SNEGSKA (reference sequence). V dropped 2 bases and J dropped 4 bases, with 14 bases sitting between them. The CDR3 has 14 residues. The CDR3 reads CSARFLQGLETQYF. CDR3 bases: TGCAGTGCTAGATTCTTACAGGGTTTAGAGACCCAGTACTTC.

The rearrangement joins TRBV19 to TRBJ2-7, with 10 nucleotides matching TRBD2. The CDR3 has 15 residues. V shed 6 bases, J shed 2 bases, and the junction held 7 bases outside the gene matches. Looked up from germline, CDR1 is LNHDA and CDR2 is SQIVND (reference sequence). DNA of the CDR3: TGTGCCAGTAGCCGAATCACTAGCGGGGCCTACGAGCAGTACTTC. Translation: CASSRITSGAYEQYF.

This clonotype was observed a few times. The V and J genes are TRBV6-4 and TRBJ1-1; D is ambiguous. This CDR3 comprises 12 residues. The germline V gene has CDR1 MRHNA and CDR2 SNTAGT. V was trimmed by 2 bases and J by 10 bases, leaving 11 bases between them. The CDR3 nucleotides read TGTGCCAGCAGTGACAACTCCGGGAGAGCTTTCTTT. Amino acid sequence: CASSDNSGRAFF.

This clonotype has more than one count but fewer than ten. The J gene is TRBJ2-5, the V gene TRBV10-3; possibly TRBD1 for D (6 bases). Trimming removed 7 bases from V and 5 bases from J, with 17 bases in between. Germline values: CDR1 ENHRY, CDR2 SYGVKD. This CDR3 contains 14 residues. This chain's CDR3 is CAIKTDRPGETQYF. CDR3 DNA sequence: TGTGCCATCAAAACCGACAGGCCCGGGGAGACCCAGTACTTC.

This clonotype has a count of ten or more. This chain connects TRBV5-1 to TRBJ1-6; possibly TRBD1 for D (6 bases). The CDR3 is 15 amino acids. The germline V gene encodes CDR1 SGHRS and CDR2 YFSETQ. Trimming stripped 1 base from V and 9 bases from J, with 14 bases between. Here the CDR3 reads CASSLKMDRSSPLHF. CDR3 nucleotide sequence: TGCGCCAGCAGCTTGAAGATGGACAGAAGTTCACCCCTCCACTTT.